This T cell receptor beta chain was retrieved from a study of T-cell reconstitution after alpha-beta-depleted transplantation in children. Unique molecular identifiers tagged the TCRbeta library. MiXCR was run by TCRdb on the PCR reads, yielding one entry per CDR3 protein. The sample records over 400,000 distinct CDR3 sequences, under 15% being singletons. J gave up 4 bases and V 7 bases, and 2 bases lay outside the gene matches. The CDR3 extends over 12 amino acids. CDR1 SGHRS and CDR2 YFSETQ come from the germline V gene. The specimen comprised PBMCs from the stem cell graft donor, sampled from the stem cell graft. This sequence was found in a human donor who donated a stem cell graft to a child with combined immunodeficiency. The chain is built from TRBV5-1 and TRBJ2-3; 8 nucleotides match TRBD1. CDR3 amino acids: CASYRGADTQYF. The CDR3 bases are TGCGCCAGCTACAGGGGGGCAGATACGCAGTATTTT.